Listed here is a single TCR beta chain. Its matching antigen is unknown. Treatment indicated: approximately 9-day PBMC culture with coronavirus spike peptide pools or control peptides (ViraFEST assay). Researchers collected the unexposed donor's CD4+ T cells before the COVID-19 pandemic (2011-2018). In the ViraFEST assay, peptide-pool expansion preceded TCR sequencing of expanded clonotypes. At the Johns Hopkins FTIC core, DNA taken from cultured CD4+ T cells was sequenced by way of the Oncomine TCR Beta short-read assay. Investigators obtained genomic DNA by extraction from cultured CD4+ T cells. Using its own MiXCR run on the PCR reads, TCRdb lists one record per CDR3 protein. The data hold about 6,300 distinct CDR3 sequences, with approximately 35% observed a single time. The sample comes from a study of vaccination and CD4 T cells after COVID-19. This TCR was sampled from a human donor in good health. The sequencing sample was made of CD4+ T cells from blood, cultured in vitro.

The CDR3 nucleotides are TGTGCCAGCAGCACCCGGGCCCTCTACGAGCAGTACTTC. Protein: CASSTRALYEQYF. The V and J genes are TRBV7-2 and TRBJ2-7; D call uncertain. The CDR3 length is 13 residues. Germline V gene lookup returns CDR1 SGHTA and CDR2 FQGNSA. Trimming stripped 5 bases from V and 3 bases from J, with 11 bases between.